These 19 T cell receptor beta chains were all obtained from the same sample, sequenced in a study of T-cell reconstitution after alpha-beta-depleted transplantation in children. The authors prepared the TCRbeta library with unique molecular identifiers. MiXCR was run by TCRdb on the PCR reads, yielding one entry per CDR3 protein. Among 800,000 to 1,000,000 distinct CDR3 sequences listed, about 29% were seen once. The sample consisted of PBMCs, mostly from graft donor cells, taken 360 days after TCRalphabeta/CD19-depleted stem cell transplant. The origin of the receptors is a boy under two years old who had a stem cell transplant for SCID, so the T cells may come from the graft donor.

The rearrangement links TRBV7-2 to TRBJ2-7, with no clear D. This CDR3 spans 16 amino acids. Trimming took off 5 bases at V and 0 bases at J, with 17 bases between the two ends. CDR1 and CDR2 (germline): SGHTA, FQGNSA. The CDR3 region has the DNA TGTGCCAGCAGCCTAGGCAGGACGAGTAGCTCCTACGAGCAGTACTTC. It specifies CASSLGRTSSSYEQYF.

V and J are TRBV20-1 and TRBJ2-7; a weak D match, TRBD1 (5 bases). The CDR3 contains 16 residues. Germline V CDR1 and CDR2: DFQATT, SNEGSKA (reference sequence). Trimming took 1 base from V and 6 from J, leaving 22 bases between them. The CDR3 DNA reads as TGCAGTGCTAGAGTTTCCCCACAGGTTTCGGTGCGCGAGCAGTACTTC. Translating gives CSARVSPQVSVREQYF.

This clonotype occurred many times. The rearrangement links TRBV4-3 to TRBJ2-1; a possible D gene is TRBD2 (7 bases). There are 15 residues in the CDR3. The germline V and J ends were trimmed by 4 bases and 8 bases, with 18 bases remaining between them. CDR1 is LGHNA and CDR2 is YSLEER in the germline V gene. CDR3 protein: CASSLRGAGGYEQFF. CDR3 DNA sequence: TGCGCCAGCAGCCTCCGGGGGGCCGGGGGCTATGAGCAGTTCTTC.

V is TRBV20-1 and J is TRBJ1-2; 7 bases agree with TRBD1. V shed 6 bases and J 6 bases; nucleotides not matched to a gene: 13. Germline lookup yields CDR1 DFQATT and CDR2 SNEGSKA (reference sequence). CDR3 length equals 14 residues. CDR3 in amino acids: CSAARQGHTHGYTF. In nucleotides, the CDR3 is TGCAGTGCCGCCCGACAGGGTCATACCCATGGCTACACCTTC.

The V and J genes are TRBV6-5 and TRBJ1-1; weak D call: TRBD1 (5 bases). The CDR3 extends over 13 amino acids. The germline V gene encodes CDR1 MNHEY and CDR2 SVGAGI. With 2 bases removed from V and 11 bases from J, the gap between germline ends came to 15 bases. This chain's CDR3 is CASSYRIGAPAFF. In nucleotides, the CDR3 is TGTGCCAGCAGTTACCGCATCGGGGCGCCGGCTTTCTTT.

This clonotype has just a few counts. The chain has TRBV7-2 and TRBJ1-6, with 7 nucleotides matching TRBD1. From germline, CDR1 is SGHTA and CDR2 FQGNSA. The CDR3 totals 17 residues. V dropped 5 bases and J dropped 0; count of bases not matched to a gene: 7. The CDR3 nucleotides read TGTGCCAGCAGCAGAACAGGGGAGAGCTCCTATAATTCACCCCTCCACTTT. It yields the protein CASSRTGESSYNSPLHF.

This clonotype was detected a few times. V usage is TRBV19 and J usage is TRBJ1-5; D uncertain. The V and J ends lost 3 bases and 5 bases respectively, with 5 bases between them. The CDR3 totals 12 residues. The germline gives CDR1 LNHDA, CDR2 SQIVND (reference sequence). CDR3 DNA sequence: TGTGCCAGTAGTATGGGGTATCAGCCCCAGCATTTT. This encodes CASSMGYQPQHF.

This clonotype has just a few counts. The chain employs TRBV12-3 or TRBV12-4 and TRBJ2-3; tentative D call: TRBD2 (5 bases). CDR3 length equals 14 residues. V lost 2 bases, J lost 1 base, and 7 bases lay in between. The CDR3 region has the DNA TGTGCCAGCAGTTTACTGCGGGGCACAGATACGCAGTATTTT. It is translated as CASSLLRGTDTQYF.

The V call is TRBV20-1, the J call TRBJ1-1; D is unclear. This CDR3 has 13 residues. The germline gives CDR1 DFQATT, CDR2 SNEGSKA (reference sequence). V gave up 8 bases and J gave up 1 base, with 14 bases separating them. The chain's CDR3 is CSSCPDPNTEAFF. CDR3 sequence (DNA): TGCAGTTCCTGCCCGGACCCGAACACTGAAGCTTTCTTT.

The chain combines TRBV6-2 or TRBV6-3 with TRBJ2-7, with 9 bases matching TRBD1. Germline CDR1 and CDR2: MNHEY and SVGEGT. With 6 bases clipped from V and 5 bases from J, the junction kept 11 bases outside the gene matches. The CDR3 runs to 15 residues. This CDR3 is CASSYWDRASDEQYF. The CDR3 bases are TGTGCCAGCAGCTATTGGGACAGGGCTAGCGACGAGCAGTACTTC.

The genes are TRBV20-1 and TRBJ2-3, with 10 bases matching TRBD1. Trimming at V came to 6 bases and at J to 1 base, leaving 4 bases not matched to a gene. The germline gives CDR1 DFQATT, CDR2 SNEGSKA (reference sequence). The length of the CDR3 is 14 residues. CDR3 region: CSAVGTGGTDTQYF. The DNA of the CDR3 is TGCAGTGCAGTCGGGACAGGGGGCACAGATACGCAGTATTTT.

This clonotype was observed a few times. The V and J genes are TRBV10-3 and TRBJ1-1, with TRBD1 as a possible D gene (6 bases). Germline V gene sequence: CDR1 ENHRY, CDR2 SYGVKD. The V and J ends lost 8 bases and 8 bases respectively, with 18 bases between them. The CDR3 has 13 amino acids. CDR3 sequence: CAIRAEGGEEAFF. In DNA, the CDR3 is TGTGCCATCCGTGCAGAAGGGGGGGAGGAAGCTTTCTTT.

V usage is TRBV20-1 and J usage is TRBJ2-1, with TRBD2 identical over 9 bases. Germline loops: CDR1 DFQATT, CDR2 SNEGSKA (reference sequence). V lost 0 bases to trimming and J lost 9 bases; unmatched junction nucleotides: 12. The CDR3 loop spans 16 amino acids. The CDR3 coding sequence is TGCAGTGCTAGAGACCGAGCGGGGGGCCCAAAGGGTGAGCAGTTCTTC. Translation gives CSARDRAGGPKGEQFF.

The table lists this clonotype with a few counts. The J gene is TRBJ2-2, the V gene TRBV20-1, with D unresolved. V dropped 3 bases and J dropped 0 bases, with 8 bases sitting between them. Per germline, CDR1 DFQATT and CDR2 SNEGSKA (reference sequence). CDR3 size: 14 residues. The CDR3 region is CSASSMSNTGELFF. The CDR3, as DNA: TGCAGTGCTAGTTCCATGTCGAACACCGGGGAGCTGTTTTTT.

This clonotype was seen a few times. The chain employs TRBV6-6 and TRBJ1-2, with D unresolved. CDR1 is MNHNY, CDR2 SVGAGI, per germline (reference sequence). This CDR3 spans 13 amino acids. V lost 5 bases, J lost 2 bases, and 9 bases lay in between. CDR3 loop: CASSGERNYGYTF. The CDR3 DNA reads TGTGCCAGCAGTGGCGAAAGGAACTATGGCTACACCTTC.

This clonotype was seen more than once but under ten times. The chain joins TRBV4-1 to TRBJ2-7; 9 bases line up with TRBD2. The CDR3 sequence is 16 residues long. The trim removed 4 bases at V and 0 bases at J, leaving 7 bases unmatched. Germline values: CDR1 MGHRA, CDR2 YSYEKL. The DNA for the CDR3 is TGCGCCAGCAGCCCCTCTAGCGGGGTGGTCTCCTACGAGCAGTACTTC. Protein product: CASSPSSGVVSYEQYF.

The chain carries TRBV28 and TRBJ1-5; 9 nucleotides agree with TRBD1. Germline CDR1 is MDHEN and CDR2 is SYDVKM. The CDR3 is 14 amino acids. Trimming cost V 2 bases and J 7 bases; bases outside gene matches: 3. CDR3 region: CASSLPGQGQPQHF. CDR3 coding DNA: TGTGCCAGCAGTTTACCGGGACAGGGACAGCCCCAGCATTTT.

This clonotype was counted only a few times. The rearrangement links TRBV20-1 to TRBJ2-1; the D gene is possibly TRBD1 (5 bases). The CDR3 has 14 amino acids. Trimming left V 0 bases short and J 3 bases short, with 9 bases between. Germline lookup yields CDR1 DFQATT and CDR2 SNEGSKA (reference sequence). For the CDR3, the DNA is TGCAGTGCTAGAGATCAGGGCCACTACAATGAGCAGTTCTTC. This codes for CSARDQGHYNEQFF.

This clonotype was found a few times. The chain employs TRBV5-4 and TRBJ2-1, with a weak D call TRBD2 (5 bases). This CDR3 comprises 15 residues. Germline V gene data show CDR1 as SGHNT and CDR2 as YYREEE (reference sequence). Trimming left V 1 base short and J 6 bases short, with 14 bases between. In DNA form, the CDR3 reads TGTGCCAGCAGCTTGAAGCTAGCTTTCACCAATGAGCAGTTCTTC. This sequence encodes CASSLKLAFTNEQFF.